The text below deals with one T cell receptor beta chain. Trimming removed 5 bases at V and 8 bases at J, with 12 bases between. The CDR3 runs 13 residues. Germline-derived CDR1 and CDR2 are SGHTA and FQGNSA. This specimen comes from a study of blood T cell repertoires in COVID-19. About the study: The samples span acute and convalescent COVID-19 from the United States, Italy and Spain.

Methods used by the authors: Scientists estimated how many nucleated cells there were by amplifying reference gene primers. Clones were sequenced by immunoSEQ multiplex PCR, and TCRdb holds only the in-frame ones, with some missing. The V and J calls and clone size come from that table; D and trimming were worked out from the DNA. Here the sample spans about 190,000 clones, 78% being singletons. Sequenced material: peripheral blood. The genes are TRBV7-2 and TRBJ1-4; TRBD1 might be the D (5 bases). The TCR originated in a woman over 75 with active or convalescent COVID-19. The CDR3 sequence: CASSPGTSEKLFF. CDR3 sequence (DNA): TGTGCCAGCAGCCCGGGGACTTCCGAAAAACTGTTTTTT.